This TCR beta chain is from a study of blood T cell repertoires in COVID-19. Study context: From T cells, B-cell-depleted T cells, or PBMCs came the material, which was cDNA or gDNA.

This CDR3 has 14 amino acids. With V trimmed by 0 bases and J by 7 bases, 4 bases remained unmatched. Germline loops: CDR1 MNHEY, CDR2 SMNVEV (reference sequence). This table comes from immunoSEQ multiplex PCR, and its TCRdb copy is limited to in-frame clones, with some not included. Of 200,000 to 300,000 clones listed, around 90% are singletons. The clonotype comes from a woman in her thirties or forties with acute or convalescent COVID-19. The chain uses TRBV27 and TRBJ1-2, with TRBD1 matching over 8 bases. Sequenced input: peripheral blood. CDR3 bases: TGTGCCAGCAGTTTATCGGCGACAGGGGCTGGCTACACCTTC. This translates into CASSLSATGAGYTF.